Below are 19 T cell receptor beta chains sequenced from a single sample in a study of cytomegalovirus exposure and HLA in healthy donors. Method: immunoSEQ multiplex PCR; TCRdb's copy keeps in-frame clones and lacks some. The sample yields just under 150,000 clones, roughly 86% seen once. Sequenced sample: PBMCs. Receptors originate from a man aged 18 to 30 in good health and CMV-seropositive.

This clone occurred a few times. The chain employs TRBV19 and TRBJ1-1; 7 nucleotides line up with TRBD1. This CDR3 contains 13 residues. The junction had 5 bases not matched to a gene; V was cut back by 3 bases and J by 7 bases. The germline V gene encodes CDR1 LNHDA and CDR2 SQIVND (reference sequence). The CDR3 sequence: CASSIEGAGEAFF. The CDR3 region has the DNA TGTGCCAGTAGTATTGAGGGGGCAGGTGAAGCTTTCTTT.

This chain joins TRBV7-8 and TRBJ1-4; a weak D match, TRBD1 (5 bases). CDR3 length equals 14 residues. Trimming took off 5 bases at V and 5 bases at J, with 12 bases between the two ends. Per the germline V gene, CDR1 is SGHVS and CDR2 is FQNEAQ. The CDR3 reads CASSLQGINEKLFF. CDR3 in DNA: TGTGCCAGCAGCCTCCAGGGTATCAATGAAAAACTGTTTTTT.

This chain uses TRBV9 with TRBJ1-5; a weak D match, TRBD1 (5 bases). The CDR3 contains 14 residues. The V gene's germline CDR1 is SGDLS and CDR2 YYNGEE. Trimming pared 0 bases from V and 7 bases from J, leaving 11 bases between. The CDR3: CASSVGEGRQPQHF. CDR3 bases: TGTGCCAGCAGCGTAGGGGAGGGACGACAGCCCCAGCATTTT.

The chain uses TRBV7-3 and TRBJ2-1; D may be TRBD2 (5 bases). Germline assignment: CDR1 SGHTA and CDR2 FQGTGA. This CDR3 spans 14 amino acids. The V and J ends lost 4 bases and 5 bases respectively, with 12 bases between them. CDR3 sequence reads: CASSSPGFNNEQFF. The CDR3 DNA follows: TGTGCCAGCAGCTCCCCGGGATTCAACAATGAGCAGTTCTTC.

This chain uses TRBV7-2 with TRBJ1-1; 7 bases are shared with TRBD1. CDR3 length: 14 amino acids. The V gene end was trimmed by 5 bases and the J gene end by 4 bases; junction bases not matched to a gene: 7. Per the germline V gene, CDR1 is SGHTA and CDR2 is FQGNSA. The CDR3 coding sequence is TGTGCCAGCAGCCGACAGGGAGGTCCCACTGAAGCTTTCTTT. Translation gives CASSRQGGPTEAFF.

This rearrangement joins TRBV7-8 to TRBJ2-1; 7 bases align to TRBD1. Germline lookup yields CDR1 SGHVS and CDR2 FQNEAQ. V lost 2 bases, J lost 10 bases, and 11 bases stayed unmatched. CDR3 size: 15 residues. Here the CDR3 DNA reads TGTGCCAGCAGCTTAAACAGGGGACAAATCGGGGAGCAGTTCTTC. It codes for CASSLNRGQIGEQFF.

V is TRBV5-1 and J is TRBJ1-6, with 7 bases matching TRBD1. Germline assignment: CDR1 SGHRS and CDR2 YFSETQ. The CDR3 loop spans 15 amino acids. V shed 0 bases, J shed 7 bases, and the junction held 4 bases outside the gene matches. CDR3 sequence (DNA): TGCGCCAGCAGCTTGGCCGACAGGGAAAATTCACCCCTCCACTTT. Translated, it gives CASSLADRENSPLHF. The whole variable domain, filled in from reference TRBV5-1 and TRBJ1-6, reads KAGVTQTPRYLIKTRGQQVTLSCSPISGHRSVSWYQQTPGQGLQFLFEYFSETQRNKGNFPGRFSGRQFSNSRSEMNVSTLELGDSALYLCASSLADRENSPLHFGNGTRLTVT.

CDR3 in amino acids: CASSPRTGSSPTGELFF. DNA of the CDR3: TGTGCCAGCAGCCCCCGGACAGGTTCCAGTCCTACCGGGGAGCTGTTTTTT. This rearrangement joins TRBV11-3 to TRBJ2-2, with 7 bases lining up with TRBD1. Germline loops: CDR1 SGHNT, CDR2 YENEEA. The J segment lost 5 bases and the V segment lost 5 bases, leaving 14 bases of the junction unmatched. CDR3 length: 17 residues.

This clone has more than one count but fewer than ten. The chain is built from TRBV6-5 and TRBJ2-7, with a possible D match to TRBD1 (5 bases). The V gene lost 4 bases and the J gene lost 2 bases, with 9 bases spanning the gap. This CDR3 spans 13 amino acids. Looked up from germline, CDR1 is MNHEY and CDR2 is SVGAGI. The CDR3 DNA follows: TGTGCCAGCAGTTTAGCAGGGCCCTACGAGCAGTACTTC. It yields the protein CASSLAGPYEQYF.

The chain recombines TRBV29-1 with TRBJ2-2; 12 nucleotides line up with TRBD2. The CDR3 contains 16 residues. Trimming removed 4 bases from V and 5 bases from J; junction bases left unmatched: 8. The germline CDR1 and CDR2 sequences are SQVTM and ANQGSEA. For the CDR3, the DNA is TGCAGCGTTGCAGCTAGCGGGAGGGCCGGGACCGGGGAGCTGTTTTTT. Protein: CSVAASGRAGTGELFF.

The V gene is TRBV5-1, the J gene TRBJ1-1, with 10 bases matching TRBD1. The CDR3 contains 15 residues. CDR1 SGHRS and CDR2 YFSETQ come from the germline V gene. The junction had 2 bases not matched to a gene; V was cut back by 2 bases and J by 1 base. CDR3 region: CASSFGTGANTEAFF. CDR3 nucleotide sequence: TGCGCCAGCAGCTTTGGGACAGGGGCGAACACTGAAGCTTTCTTT.

The chain links TRBV6-1 to TRBJ2-3; 9 nucleotides match TRBD2. This CDR3 contains 16 residues. V was clipped by 3 bases and J by 0 bases; unmatched bases: 4. Per the germline V gene, CDR1 is MNHNS and CDR2 is SASEGT. The CDR3 sequence: CASSDPSGTSTDTQYF. CDR3 DNA: TGTGCCAGCAGTGACCCTAGCGGGACGAGCACAGATACGCAGTATTTT.

This chain uses TRBV5-1 with TRBJ2-1; D gene ambiguous. Trimming pared 0 bases from V and 2 bases from J, leaving 6 bases between. Per the germline V gene, CDR1 is SGHRS and CDR2 is YFSETQ. The CDR3 consists of 14 residues. CDR3 in DNA: TGCGCCAGCAGCTTGGGGCCAGCCTACAATGAGCAGTTCTTC. As protein: CASSLGPAYNEQFF. The whole variable domain, filled in from reference TRBV5-1 and TRBJ2-1, reads KAGVTQTPRYLIKTRGQQVTLSCSPISGHRSVSWYQQTPGQGLQFLFEYFSETQRNKGNFPGRFSGRQFSNSRSEMNVSTLELGDSALYLCASSLGPAYNEQFFGPGTRLTVL.

The V and J genes are TRBV6-5 and TRBJ1-1, with 7 positions matching TRBD1. J was trimmed by 5 bases and V by 8 bases; bases with no gene match: 11. Germline CDR1 MNHEY, CDR2 SVGAGI. The CDR3 spans 14 residues. CDR3 sequence: CASGDREGRTEAFF. The CDR3 coding sequence is TGTGCCAGCGGCGACAGGGAAGGGAGAACTGAAGCTTTCTTT.

The chain employs TRBV14 and TRBJ2-5; 7 bases are shared with TRBD2. Germline V gene sequence: CDR1 SGHDN, CDR2 FVKESK. Unmatched junction bases numbered 5, after V lost 0 bases and J lost 1 base. The CDR3 has 16 residues. The CDR3 loop is CASSQEAGVSQETQYF. The DNA for the CDR3 is TGTGCCAGCAGCCAAGAGGCGGGAGTAAGCCAAGAGACCCAGTACTTC. The full variable domain, in which reference TRBV14 and TRBJ2-5 provide the parts outside the CDR3, is EAGVTQFPSHSVIEKGQTVTLRCDPISGHDNLYWYRRVMGKEIKFLLHFVKESKQDESGMPNNRFLAERTGGTYSTLKVQPAELEDSGVYFCASSQEAGVSQETQYFGPGTRLLVL.

The chain carries TRBV28 and TRBJ1-5; 10 bases line up with TRBD1. The CDR3 consists of 16 residues. The trim removed 3 bases at V and 7 bases at J, leaving 9 bases unmatched. From germline, CDR1 is MDHEN and CDR2 SYDVKM. CDR3 protein: CASSLARQGASQPQHF. In DNA, the CDR3 is TGTGCCAGCAGTTTGGCGCGACAGGGGGCCAGCCAGCCCCAGCATTTT.

This clone is large by share. The chain carries TRBV29-1 and TRBJ1-2; maybe TRBD1 (6 bases). The V gene lost 7 bases and the J gene lost 8 bases, with 14 bases spanning the gap. The CDR3 length is 11 residues. Germline V CDR1 and CDR2: SQVTM, ANQGSEA. CDR3: CSATGTQGYTF. CDR3 DNA sequence: TGCAGCGCGACCGGGACACAAGGCTACACCTTC. Full variable domain (rest looked up from reference TRBV29-1 and TRBJ1-2): SAVISQKPSRDICQRGTSLTIQCQVDSQVTMMFWYRQQPGQSLTLIATANQGSEATYESGFVIDKFPISRPNLTFSTLTVSNMSPEDSSIYLCSATGTQGYTFGSGTRLTVV.

The count of this clone is one. The chain uses TRBV27 and TRBJ2-7; D possibly corresponds to TRBD2 (6 bases). Between the trimmed V and J ends, which lost 6 bases and 9 bases, there was a span of 24 bases. This CDR3 contains 15 residues. The V gene's germline CDR1 is MNHEY and CDR2 SMNVEV (reference sequence). The CDR3 sequence is CASRTLLAGGFGQYF. CDR3 DNA: TGTGCCAGCAGGACCCTATTGGCCGGAGGGTTTGGGCAGTACTTC.

The chain's CDR3 is CASSLEGALYGYTF. The CDR3 DNA sequence: TGTGCCAGCAGCTTGGAGGGGGCTCTCTATGGCTACACCTTC. The chain uses TRBV7-9 and TRBJ1-2, with 7 bases aligning to TRBD1. CDR1 is SEHNR and CDR2 is FQNEAQ in the germline V gene (reference sequence). The CDR3 consists of 14 residues. The V segment lost 3 bases and the J segment 4 bases; nucleotides outside the gene matches: 5.